The present TCR beta chain was sequenced within a study of blood T cell repertoires in COVID-19. About the research overall: Both acute and convalescent COVID-19 samples were obtained from the United States, Italy and Spain. T cells, B-cell-depleted T cells, or PBMCs supplied cDNA or gDNA.

Source study methods: The authors estimated nucleated cell counts from reference gene primer amplification. Here immunoSEQ multiplex PCR was the method, and the copy in TCRdb shows in-frame clones only, minus some. V and J calls plus clone size are reproduced from that table; the DNA served to infer D and trimming. This table holds about 190,000 clones, around 86% found once. V shed 6 bases and J 5 bases; nucleotides not matched to a gene: 11. Germline assignment: CDR1 SGHVS and CDR2 FNYEAQ. The CDR3 has 15 amino acids. This chain joins TRBV7-6 and TRBJ2-3; TRBD1 agrees at 7 bases. What was sequenced was peripheral blood. This TCR was sampled from a woman between 40 and 55 years old with acute or convalescent COVID-19. The CDR3 DNA reads as TGTGCCAGCAGGCCCACACAGGGGAATGGAGATACGCAGTATTTT. Encoded protein: CASRPTQGNGDTQYF.